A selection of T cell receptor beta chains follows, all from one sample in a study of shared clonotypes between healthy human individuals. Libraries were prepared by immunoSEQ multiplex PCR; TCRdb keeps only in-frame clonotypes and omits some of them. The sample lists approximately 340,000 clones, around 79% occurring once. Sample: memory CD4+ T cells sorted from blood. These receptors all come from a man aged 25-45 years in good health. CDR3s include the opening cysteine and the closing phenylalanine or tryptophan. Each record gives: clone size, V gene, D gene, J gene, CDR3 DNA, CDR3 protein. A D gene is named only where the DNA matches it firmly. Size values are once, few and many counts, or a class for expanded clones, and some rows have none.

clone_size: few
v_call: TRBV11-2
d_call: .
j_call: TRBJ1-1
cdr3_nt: TGTGCCAGCAGCTTACAGATGAACACTGAAGCTTTCTTT
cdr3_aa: CASSLQMNTEAFF

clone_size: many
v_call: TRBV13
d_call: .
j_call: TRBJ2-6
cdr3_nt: TGTGCCAGCAGCTTAGTCGGCCCTGGGGCCAACGTCCTGACTTTC
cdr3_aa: CASSLVGPGANVLTF

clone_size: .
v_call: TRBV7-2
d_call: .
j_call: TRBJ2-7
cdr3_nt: TGTGCCAGCAGCCCAGACGGCTGGTACGAGCAGTACTTC
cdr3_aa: CASSPDGWYEQYF

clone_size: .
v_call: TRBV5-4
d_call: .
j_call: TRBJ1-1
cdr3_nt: TGTGCCAGCAGCTCCGTCGCGACAGATTTAAACACTGAAGCTTTCTTT
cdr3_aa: CASSSVATDLNTEAFF

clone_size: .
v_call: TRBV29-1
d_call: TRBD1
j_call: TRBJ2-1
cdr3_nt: TGCAGCGTTTCTAACAGGGGGACGTACAATGAGCAGTTCTTC
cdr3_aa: CSVSNRGTYNEQFF

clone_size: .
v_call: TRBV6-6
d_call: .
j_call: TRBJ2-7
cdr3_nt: TGTGCCAGCAGCCCCGGGCCCCCCTACGAGCAGTACTTC
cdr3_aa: CASSPGPPYEQYF

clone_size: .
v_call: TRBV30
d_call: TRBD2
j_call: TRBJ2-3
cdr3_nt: TGTGCCTGGAGCGGGGTAGCGGGAGCAGATACGCAGTATTTT
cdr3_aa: CAWSGVAGADTQYF

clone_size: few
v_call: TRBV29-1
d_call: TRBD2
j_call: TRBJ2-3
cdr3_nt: TGCAGCGTTGACGGGACTAGCGGACGCACAGATACGCAGTATTTT
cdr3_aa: CSVDGTSGRTDTQYF

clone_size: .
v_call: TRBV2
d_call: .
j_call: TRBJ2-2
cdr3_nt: TGTGCCAGCAGTGTGGAACTGACGACCGGGGAGCTGTTTTTT
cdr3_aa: CASSVELTTGELFF

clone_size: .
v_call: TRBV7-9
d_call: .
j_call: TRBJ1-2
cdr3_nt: TGTGCCAGCAGCCCCGCCGGAATCAATGGCTACACCTTC
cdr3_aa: CASSPAGINGYTF

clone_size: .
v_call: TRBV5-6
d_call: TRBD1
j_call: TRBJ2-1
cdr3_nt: TGTGCCAGCAGCCGTGAGCTACAGGGGTTGGTCTTC
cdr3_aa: CASSRELQGLVF

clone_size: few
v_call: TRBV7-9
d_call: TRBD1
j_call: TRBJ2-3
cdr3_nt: TGTGCCAGCAGCGCCACCCAGGGACAGGGACAGTTCGGAGATACGCAGTATTTT
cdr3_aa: CASSATQGQGQFGDTQYF

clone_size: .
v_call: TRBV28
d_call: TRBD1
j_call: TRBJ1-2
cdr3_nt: TGTGCCAGCAGCCGGGACAGGCCATACTACACCTTC
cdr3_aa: CASSRDRPYYTF

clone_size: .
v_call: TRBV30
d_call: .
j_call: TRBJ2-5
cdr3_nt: TGTGCCTGGAGTGTACGGGTGGAGACCCAGTACTTC
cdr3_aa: CAWSVRVETQYF

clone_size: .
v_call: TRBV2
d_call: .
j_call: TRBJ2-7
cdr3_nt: TGTGCCAGCAGCGAAACCTACGAGCAGTACTTC
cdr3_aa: CASSETYEQYF

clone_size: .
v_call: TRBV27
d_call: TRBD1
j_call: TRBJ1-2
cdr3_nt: TGTGCCAGCAGCTGGGGGACAGGGGCGCCCGGCTACACCTTC
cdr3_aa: CASSWGTGAPGYTF

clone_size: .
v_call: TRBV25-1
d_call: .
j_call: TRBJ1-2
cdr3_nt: TGTGCCAGCAGCGCTCTATCAGGGTCGGGTAACTATGGCTACACCTTC
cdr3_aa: CASSALSGSGNYGYTF

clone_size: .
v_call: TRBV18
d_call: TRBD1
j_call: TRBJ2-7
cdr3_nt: TGTGCCAGCTCAGTGACAGGGGACGGCTCCTACGAGCAGTACTTC
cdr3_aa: CASSVTGDGSYEQYF

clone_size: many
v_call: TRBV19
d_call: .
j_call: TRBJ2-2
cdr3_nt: TGTGCCAGTAGATGGGTAGCGGCGAACACCGGGGAGCTGTTTTTT
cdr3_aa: CASRWVAANTGELFF

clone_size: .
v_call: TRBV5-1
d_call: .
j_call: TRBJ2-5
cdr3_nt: TGCGCCAGCAGCTTGGCGGGGGAGACCCAGTACTTC
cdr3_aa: CASSLAGETQYF

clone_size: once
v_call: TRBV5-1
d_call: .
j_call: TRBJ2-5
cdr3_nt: TGCGCCAGCAGCTTGGCCCGACATCAAGAGACCCAGTACTTC
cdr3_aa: CASSLARHQETQYF

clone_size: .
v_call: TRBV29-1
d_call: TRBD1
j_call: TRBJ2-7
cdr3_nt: TGCAGCGTCGCCGACAGGGTAGGGTCCTACGAGCAGTACTTC
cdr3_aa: CSVADRVGSYEQYF

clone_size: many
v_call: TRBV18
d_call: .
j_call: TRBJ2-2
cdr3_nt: TGTGCCAGCTCAATCAAAAACACCGGGGAGCTGTTTTTT
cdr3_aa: CASSIKNTGELFF

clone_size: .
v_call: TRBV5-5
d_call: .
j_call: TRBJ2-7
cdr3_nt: TGTGCCAGCAGCTCGCCAGGGACGACAGGATTCTACGAGCAGTACTTC
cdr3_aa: CASSSPGTTGFYEQYF

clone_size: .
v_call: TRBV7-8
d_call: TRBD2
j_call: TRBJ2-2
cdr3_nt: TGTGCCAGCAGCTTAATGGTGCGGGAGGGCCCCCCCGGGGAGCTGTTTTTT
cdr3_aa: CASSLMVREGPPGELFF

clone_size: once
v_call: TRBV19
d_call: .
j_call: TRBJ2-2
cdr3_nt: TGTGCCAGTAGTATAGCGGGCCCGAACACCGGGGAGCTGTTTTTT
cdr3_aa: CASSIAGPNTGELFF

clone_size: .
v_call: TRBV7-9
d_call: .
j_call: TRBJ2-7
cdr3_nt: TGTGCCAGCAGCTTCAGGTTCTACGAGCAGTACTTC
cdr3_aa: CASSFRFYEQYF

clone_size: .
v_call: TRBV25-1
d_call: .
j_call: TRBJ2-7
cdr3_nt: TGTGCCAGCTCCCGAACAGGGAGGTACGAGCAGTACTTC
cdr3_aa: CASSRTGRYEQYF

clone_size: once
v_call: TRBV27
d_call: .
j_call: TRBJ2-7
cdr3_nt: TGTGCCAGCACTCGGCAGTACTTC
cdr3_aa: CASTRQYF

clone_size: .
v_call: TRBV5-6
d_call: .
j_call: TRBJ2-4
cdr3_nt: TGTGCCAGCAGCTTGAGGGCCGAACTAGCCAAAAACATTCAGTACTTC
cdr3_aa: CASSLRAELAKNIQYF

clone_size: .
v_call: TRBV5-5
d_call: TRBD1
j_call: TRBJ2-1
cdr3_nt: TGTGCCAGCAGTTTGGACAGGGAGACCTACAATGAGCAGTTCTTC
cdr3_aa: CASSLDRETYNEQFF

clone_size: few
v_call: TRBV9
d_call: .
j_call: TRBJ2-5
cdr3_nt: TGTGCCAGCAGCGTAGTGGGGGGCCAAGAGACCCAGTACTTC
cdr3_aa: CASSVVGGQETQYF

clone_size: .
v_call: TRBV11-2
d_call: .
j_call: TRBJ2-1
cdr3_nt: TGTGCCAGCAGCTGGCGCCAATCCTACAATGAGCAGTTCTTC
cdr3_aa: CASSWRQSYNEQFF

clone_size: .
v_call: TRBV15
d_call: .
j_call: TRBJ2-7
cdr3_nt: TGTGCCACCAGCAGAGCAGGGGATGCCTCCTACGAGCAGTACTTC
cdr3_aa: CATSRAGDASYEQYF

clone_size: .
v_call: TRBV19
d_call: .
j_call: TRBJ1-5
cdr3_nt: TGTGCCAGTAGTCTGCGGACGGCAACAAATCAGCCCCAGCATTTT
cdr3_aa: CASSLRTATNQPQHF

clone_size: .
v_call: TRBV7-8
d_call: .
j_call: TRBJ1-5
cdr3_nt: TGTGCCAGCAGCTTAGGCCCGGGACGGAGGAATCAGCCCCAGCATTTT
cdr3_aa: CASSLGPGRRNQPQHF

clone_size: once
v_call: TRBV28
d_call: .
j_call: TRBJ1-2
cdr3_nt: TGTGCCAGCAGAGTTGGCGGGGGCGGAATTAATGGCTACACCTTC
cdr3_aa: CASRVGGGGINGYTF

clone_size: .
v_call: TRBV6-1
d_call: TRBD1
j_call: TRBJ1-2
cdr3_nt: TGTGCCAGCAGTGACGGGGGACAGGGGGCGCGAGGCTACACCTTC
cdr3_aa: CASSDGGQGARGYTF

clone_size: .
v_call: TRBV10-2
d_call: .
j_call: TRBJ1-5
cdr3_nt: TGCGCCAGCAGCCCCGTAATGAATCAGCCCCAGCATTTT
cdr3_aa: CASSPVMNQPQHF

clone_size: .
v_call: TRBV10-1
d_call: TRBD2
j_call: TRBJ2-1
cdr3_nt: TGCGCCAGCAGCGAGAGCGGGAGCTCCTACAATGAGCAGTTCTTC
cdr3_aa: CASSESGSSYNEQFF